Listed here is a single T cell receptor (beta chain). The sample belongs to a study of blood T cell repertoires in COVID-19. The assay was immunoSEQ multiplex PCR, and TCRdb's table has in-frame clones only and misses some. The repertoire holds about 180,000 clones, 70% to 80% seen once, with approximately 15% in the top ten. The receptor comes from a man between 60 and 70 years old who had been exposed to COVID-19. Sequenced input: PBMCs or T cells enriched from blood (not recorded which).

CDR3 nucleotides: TGTGCCAGTAGTCGGGGGGGCACGAACACTGAAGCTTTCTTT. It yields the protein CASSRGGTNTEAFF. This chain links TRBV19 with TRBJ1-1, with D possibly TRBD1 on 6 matching bases. Looked up from germline, CDR1 is LNHDA and CDR2 is SQIVND (reference sequence). The V and J ends lost 5 bases and 1 base respectively, with 11 bases between them. The length of the CDR3 is 14 residues.